This is a list of T cell receptor beta chains from one sample in a study of blood T cell repertoires in COVID-19. The method was immunoSEQ multiplex PCR; TCRdb's version includes in-frame clones alone and lacks a portion of them. In the table there are approximately 37,000 clones, 80% to 90% of which are singletons. Specimen: peripheral blood. These receptors were obtained from a middle-aged man with active COVID-19. Both conserved end residues are part of each CDR3. A D gene is named only where the DNA matches it firmly. Clone size is stated in some rows and not others, as once, few, many or a class when expanded.

TRBV5-1	TRBD2	TRBJ2-1	NA	TGCGCCAGCAGCTTCCCTAGACTAGCGGGTGACTCCTACAATGAGCAGTTCTTC	CASSFPRLAGDSYNEQFF
TRBV6-2/TRBV6-3	NA	TRBJ1-5	NA	TGTGCCAGCAGTTACCTGAGAAGTTCCAATCAGCCCCAGCATTTT	CASSYLRSSNQPQHF
TRBV9	TRBD1	TRBJ1-6	NA	TGTGCCAGCAGCGGACAGGGGGGTAATTCACCCCTCCACTTT	CASSGQGGNSPLHF
TRBV27	NA	TRBJ1-1	NA	TGTGCCAGCAGTTTGAACAGTATGAACACTGAAGCTTTCTTT	CASSLNSMNTEAFF
TRBV9	NA	TRBJ1-2	NA	TGTGCCAGCAGCCCTGGACTCAGCGGACTCTATGGCTACACCTTC	CASSPGLSGLYGYTF
TRBV7-3	NA	TRBJ2-6	NA	TGTGCCAGCAGCTTAAATTCTGGACACCTCTCTGGGGCCAACGTCCTGACTTTC	CASSLNSGHLSGANVLTF
TRBV13	TRBD1	TRBJ1-1	NA	TGTGCCAGCAGCTTAGTACCCGGACAGGGGTGGGTCACTGAAGCTTTCTTT	CASSLVPGQGWVTEAFF
TRBV6-5	TRBD1	TRBJ1-1	NA	TGTGCCAGCAGGAGGGGACAGGGGAAAACTGAAGCTTTCTTT	CASRRGQGKTEAFF
TRBV7-2	TRBD1	TRBJ2-3	once	TGTGCCAGCAGCCCAGACAGGGGCTTCACAGATACGCAGTATTTT	CASSPDRGFTDTQYF
TRBV13	NA	TRBJ2-1	NA	TGTGCCAGCAGCCGATCCAGTTTCGGAGGGGCGAATGAGCAGTTCTTC	CASSRSSFGGANEQFF
TRBV3-1/TRBV3-2	TRBD2	TRBJ2-5	NA	TGTGCCAGCAGCCCCCAGGGACGCGGGAGACGAGAGACCCAGTACTTC	CASSPQGRGRRETQYF
TRBV30	TRBD1	TRBJ1-6	NA	TGTGCCTGGAGACTTACGGACAGGGTGGGTTCACCCCTCCACTTT	CAWRLTDRVGSPLHF
TRBV13	TRBD1	TRBJ2-7	once	TGTGCCAGCAGCTTCAGGGACAGGACCTACGAGCAGTACTTC	CASSFRDRTYEQYF
TRBV5-1	NA	TRBJ2-5	NA	TGCGCCAGCAGACAGGGAGAGACCCAGTACTTC	CASRQGETQYF
TRBV6-5	NA	TRBJ1-1	NA	TGTGCCAGCACCGGGGTGGGCACTGAAGCTTTCTTT	CASTGVGTEAFF
TRBV5-4	NA	TRBJ2-3	NA	TGTGCCAGCAGCTTGGACAGTCCAAATACGCAGTATTTT	CASSLDSPNTQYF
TRBV4-2	TRBD1	TRBJ1-2	once	TGTGCCAGCAGCCAGGACAGGGACTATGGCTACACCTTC	CASSQDRDYGYTF
TRBV7-9	NA	TRBJ1-3	NA	TGTGCCAGCAGCCCATCAATTAGAGACAGGTCCTGGGAATCAAACACCATATATTTT	CASSPSIRDRSWESNTIYF
TRBV4-2	NA	TRBJ1-2	NA	TGTGCCAGCAGCCAGTCGAGCTATGGCTACACCTTC	CASSQSSYGYTF
TRBV5-6	NA	TRBJ2-7	NA	TGTGCCAGCAGCTCCCAGCCGCACAGGGAGCAGTACTTC	CASSSQPHREQYF
TRBV2	NA	TRBJ2-7	NA	TGTGCCAGCAACATAATCCCTCTCGAACAACCCTTCTTC	CASNIIPLEQPFF
TRBV5-1	TRBD2	TRBJ2-1	NA	TGCGCCAGCAGCTTGGGACTAGCGGGTTACAATGAGCAGTTCTTC	CASSLGLAGYNEQFF
TRBV27	TRBD2	TRBJ2-1	NA	TGTGCCAGCAGTTTGGCTAGCGGCTCCTACAATGAGCAGTTCTTC	CASSLASGSYNEQFF
TRBV7-9	TRBD1	TRBJ1-2	NA	TGTGCCAGCAGCTTAGAACAGGGGGTCGGCTACACCTTC	CASSLEQGVGYTF
TRBV7-7	TRBD2	TRBJ2-1	NA	TGTGCCAGCAGCCGGGGACTAGTTAACGACAATGAGCAGTTCTTC	CASSRGLVNDNEQFF
TRBV27	NA	TRBJ1-1	NA	TGTGCCAGCAGTTTAGTCAGGGGCACTGAAGCTTTCTTT	CASSLVRGTEAFF
TRBV30	TRBD1	TRBJ2-7	NA	TGTGCCTGGACCAAAGGTACAGGGGGCTTCGCCGAGCAGTACTTC	CAWTKGTGGFAEQYF
TRBV21-1	NA	TRBJ2-2	NA	TGTGCCAGCACCCAAGGGGGACAGGGGGCCTCCGGGGAGCTGTTTTTT	CASTQGGQGASGELFF
TRBV9	TRBD1	TRBJ2-5	NA	TGTGCCAGCAGCGTAGGTCAGGGGGTGCAAGAGACCCAGTACTTC	CASSVGQGVQETQYF
TRBV7-8	NA	TRBJ1-2	NA	TGTGCCAGCAGCTTACGGCAGGGTAGCTATGGCTACACCTTC	CASSLRQGSYGYTF
TRBV6-6	NA	TRBJ1-3	once	TGTGCCACCTCATTCGCGGGGAGTTCTGGAAACACCATATATTTT	CATSFAGSSGNTIYF
TRBV3-1/TRBV3-2	NA	TRBJ1-4	NA	TGTGCCAGCAGCCAAGATACTTCCGGGGGAAATGAAAAACTGTTTTTT	CASSQDTSGGNEKLFF
TRBV19	TRBD1	TRBJ2-7	NA	TGTGCCAGTACCCTGGGACAGGGGACAGGGGAGCAGTACTTC	CASTLGQGTGEQYF
TRBV28	NA	TRBJ2-7	NA	TGTGCCAGCAGTTTTCCCCCTGCAAAACTAGAGCAGTACTTC	CASSFPPAKLEQYF
TRBV5-1	TRBD1	TRBJ1-2	NA	TGCGCCAGCAGCTTGGTCCCAGGGGGAGACTATGGCTACACCTTC	CASSLVPGGDYGYTF
TRBV5-1	TRBD2	TRBJ2-2	NA	TGCGCCAGCAGCGGGGGGGACCGCCATGGCGGGGAGCTGTTTTTT	CASSGGDRHGGELFF
TRBV5-4	NA	TRBJ1-1	NA	TGTGCCGGCCGCCCAGGGGCAGGGAACACTGAAGCTTTCTTT	CAGRPGAGNTEAFF
TRBV10-2	NA	TRBJ2-1	NA	TGCGCCAGCAGTGAGTCGGGAGCGAATGAGCAGTTCTTC	CASSESGANEQFF
TRBV18	NA	TRBJ1-1	NA	TGTGCCAGCTCACCTTCGACGGACTCGAACACTGAAGCTTTCTTT	CASSPSTDSNTEAFF
TRBV18	NA	TRBJ1-5	NA	TGTGCCAGCTCACCACCGGCCAGGTTAGCCCAGCATTTT	CASSPPARLAQHF
TRBV6-6	TRBD1	TRBJ1-6	NA	TGTGCCAGCAGACAGGGGGCGCTGGGTTCACCCCTCCACTTT	CASRQGALGSPLHF
TRBV3-1/TRBV3-2	NA	TRBJ2-3	NA	TGTGCCAGCAGCCCCGCGGCCCTTGATACGCAGTATTTT	CASSPAALDTQYF
TRBV11-3	TRBD1	TRBJ1-1	NA	TGTGCCAGCAGCCCTCGACAGGGCCTGAACACTGAAGCTTTCTTT	CASSPRQGLNTEAFF